This T cell receptor (beta chain) originates from a study of blood T cell repertoires in COVID-19. Sequencing used immunoSEQ multiplex PCR; TCRdb keeps in-frame clones, though not all of them. The top ten clones hold roughly 3.2% of a sample with roughly 70,000 clones, 70% to 90% of them seen once. Looked up from germline, CDR1 is LNHDA and CDR2 is SQIVND (reference sequence). The CDR3 has 12 residues. V was cut by 9 bases and J by 2 bases, with 10 bases left in between. This clone was observed a single time. This rearrangement joins TRBV19 to TRBJ2-5; D is undetermined. Sequenced sample: peripheral blood. The TCR comes from a man aged 50-60 years with active COVID-19. The CDR3 reads CASGRRQETQYF. The DNA of the CDR3 is TGTGCCAGCGGAAGGCGGCAAGAGACCCAGTACTTC.